In its sample, the clone carrying this T cell receptor (beta chain) was seen a few times. This sample also contains other DNA sequences that code for the same CDR3. This sample is part of a study of cytomegalovirus exposure and HLA in healthy donors. Primers for the PCR totalled 60 Vbeta and 13 Jbeta. TCRdb's table, derived via immunoSEQ multiplex PCR, lists solely in-frame clones and lacks some. The sample yields about 98,000 clones, more than 70% seen once. Trimming took 0 bases from V and 1 from J, leaving 4 bases between them. The CDR3 consists of 13 residues. Germline V gene data show CDR1 as SGHRS and CDR2 as YFSETQ.

The TCR originated in a man between 18 and 29 years old in good health and CMV-seropositive. The chain is built from TRBV5-1 and TRBJ1-1; D uncertain. The sample was PBMCs. In DNA, the CDR3 is TGCGCCAGCAGCTTGGCGGGGAACACTGAAGCTTTCTTT. Protein: CASSLAGNTEAFF. Full variable domain (missing parts from reference TRBV5-1 and TRBJ1-1): KAGVTQTPRYLIKTRGQQVTLSCSPISGHRSVSWYQQTPGQGLQFLFEYFSETQRNKGNFPGRFSGRQFSNSRSEMNVSTLELGDSALYLCASSLAGNTEAFFGQGTRLTVV.